This T cell receptor beta chain was sequenced in a study of early T cells in non-severe SARS-CoV-2 infection. Germline V gene sequence: CDR1 SGHTA, CDR2 FQGNSA. This CDR3 has 14 residues. With 1 base removed from V and 4 bases from J, the gap between germline ends came to 10 bases. Individually, cDNA molecules had unique molecular identifiers attached to them. Via MiXCR, TCRdb re-called the 5' RACE reads, giving one row per CDR3 protein. This repertoire shows about 70,000 distinct CDR3 sequences, around 12% found once; its top ten account for 15% to 19%. This receptor was taken from an adult who was a healthcare worker with PCR-confirmed SARS-CoV-2 infection or an uninfected control (not recorded which). The donor label of this sample is uncertain. The gene calls are TRBV7-2 and TRBJ1-1; D call uncertain. The source was whole blood, collected at baseline. CDR3 residues: CASSLDGVLTEAFF. The CDR3 nucleotides are TGTGCCAGCAGCTTAGACGGGGTCCTCACTGAAGCTTTCTTT.